A selection of T cell receptor beta chains follows, all from one sample in a study of blood T cell repertoires in COVID-19. Data came from immunoSEQ multiplex PCR; TCRdb stores just in-frame clones and leaves some out. The table includes 250,000 to 300,000 clones, about 88% detected once. The material sequenced was peripheral blood. Receptors originate from a woman aged 70 to 79 with COVID-19, enrolled during active disease. Both conserved end residues are part of each CDR3. The D gene is left open where the match is weak. Clone size is shown for a subset of rows, as once, few, many or a class of expanded clone.

CDR3 protein	CDR3 DNA	D gene	V gene	clone size	J gene
CASAPWGGYSNQPQHF	TGTGCCAGCGCACCCTGGGGGGGTTATAGCAATCAGCCCCAGCATTTT	-	TRBV28	-	TRBJ1-5
CASSLDGSAAPHEQYF	TGTGCCAGCAGCTTAGATGGGTCGGCGGCACCTCACGAGCAGTACTTC	-	TRBV7-2	-	TRBJ2-7
CASSLVGGAGNEKLFF	TGTGCCAGCAGCTTAGTTGGGGGGGCCGGGAATGAAAAACTGTTTTTT	-	TRBV7-2	-	TRBJ1-4
CASSPGPPSYEQYF	TGCGCCAGCAGCCCAGGGCCCCCTTCCTACGAGCAGTACTTC	-	TRBV5-1	few	TRBJ2-7
CASSPGASDSYEQYF	TGTGCCAGCAGCCCAGGTGCTAGCGACTCCTACGAGCAGTACTTC	-	TRBV4-2	-	TRBJ2-7
CASSGLSNTEAFF	TGTGCCAGCAGCGGACTTTCGAACACTGAAGCTTTCTTT	-	TRBV9	few	TRBJ1-1
CASSLGGVPTQYF	TGTGCCAGCAGCTTAGGGGGGGTTCCCACGCAGTATTTT	-	TRBV7-2	-	TRBJ2-3
CASSRGRDKITYEQYF	TGTGCCAGCAGTCGAGGCAGGGACAAAATAACCTACGAGCAGTACTTC	-	TRBV2	-	TRBJ2-7
CSASGRLTEAFF	TGCAGTGCTAGTGGGAGGTTGACTGAAGCTTTCTTT	-	TRBV20-1	-	TRBJ1-1
CASSQARSEAFF	TGTGCCAGCAGCCAAGCGAGATCCGAAGCTTTCTTT	-	TRBV3-1/TRBV3-2	-	TRBJ1-1
CASSRGQRTLNYGYTF	TGTGCCAGCAGCCGTGGACAGCGGACTCTTAACTATGGCTACACCTTC	-	TRBV6-2/TRBV6-3	-	TRBJ1-2
CASHRTGTRNNEQFF	TGTGCCAGTCATCGGACCGGGACTAGGAACAATGAGCAGTTCTTC	TRBD2	TRBV19	-	TRBJ2-1
CASSLLGGWSYEQYF	TGTGCCAGCAGTTTACTCGGGGGATGGTCCTACGAGCAGTACTTC	-	TRBV28	-	TRBJ2-7
CASSGKQETQYF	TGTGCTAGCTCCGGGAAGCAAGAGACCCAGTACTTC	-	TRBV12-5	-	TRBJ2-5
CASSPWQNTEAFF	TGTGCCAGCTCACCGTGGCAGAACACTGAAGCTTTCTTT	-	TRBV18	-	TRBJ1-1
CASIRQGNEKLFF	TGTGCCAGCATCCGCCAGGGTAACGAAAAACTGTTTTTT	-	TRBV6-5	-	TRBJ1-4
CAISERDRPSYEQYF	TGTGCCATCAGTGAACGGGACAGGCCTTCCTACGAGCAGTACTTC	TRBD1	TRBV10-3	-	TRBJ2-7
CASSETSGGWIEQFF	TGTGCCAGCAGTGAGACTAGCGGGGGTTGGATTGAGCAGTTCTTC	TRBD2	TRBV2	once	TRBJ2-1
CASSQAGTGSFGELFF	TGTGCCAGCAGCCAAGCAGGGACAGGGAGTTTCGGGGAGCTGTTTTTT	TRBD1	TRBV14	-	TRBJ2-2
CASSFWAADYGYTF	TGTGCCAGCAGCTTCTGGGCCGCCGACTATGGCTACACCTTC	-	TRBV5-6	-	TRBJ1-2
CASRADSDTGELFF	TGTGCCAGCAGAGCGGACAGCGACACCGGGGAGCTGTTTTTT	-	TRBV2	-	TRBJ2-2
CAWSTSGGAYEQYF	TGTGCCTGGAGTACTAGCGGGGGAGCCTACGAGCAGTACTTC	TRBD2	TRBV30	many	TRBJ2-7
CASSLGQEDPNTF	TGTGCCAGCAGCTTGGGACAGGAGGACCCGAACACCTTC	TRBD1	TRBV7-2	-	TRBJ1-2
CSVEGQFLEYGYTF	TGCAGCGTTGAAGGACAGTTTCTAGAGTATGGCTACACCTTC	-	TRBV29-1	few	TRBJ1-2
CASSIEEMSNQPQHF	TGTGCCAGTAGTATAGAAGAGATGAGCAATCAGCCCCAGCATTTT	-	TRBV19	-	TRBJ1-5
CASSPDSYGYTF	TGTGCCAGCAGCCCCGACAGCTATGGCTACACCTTC	-	TRBV7-2	-	TRBJ1-2
CASSFDISYEQYF	TGTGCCAGCAGCTTTGACATCTCCTACGAGCAGTACTTC	-	TRBV11-3	-	TRBJ2-7
CASSPWGTQLKTEAFF	TGTGCCAGCAGCCCGTGGGGGACACAACTAAAAACTGAAGCTTTCTTT	-	TRBV7-6	once	TRBJ1-1
CASSAGLASDTQYF	TGTGCCAGCAGCGCGGGACTAGCGTCAGATACGCAGTATTTT	TRBD2	TRBV5-4	-	TRBJ2-3
CSVEGSTGGIPDTQYF	TGCAGCGTTGAAGGGTCCACAGGGGGGATTCCAGATACGCAGTATTTT	TRBD1	TRBV29-1	once	TRBJ2-3
CASRTGGREKLFF	TGTGCCAGCAGAACAGGGGGAAGGGAAAAACTGTTTTTT	TRBD1	TRBV28	-	TRBJ1-4
CASSPSGTGTYEQYF	TGTGCCAGCAGCCCCTCCGGGACAGGGACCTACGAGCAGTACTTC	TRBD1	TRBV11-2	-	TRBJ2-7
CASSPDKNYGYTF	TGTGCCAGCAGCCCTGACAAGAACTATGGCTACACCTTC	-	TRBV5-4	many	TRBJ1-2
CASSLYGQGAGEAFF	TGTGCCAGCAGCCTATACGGACAGGGGGCGGGTGAAGCTTTCTTT	TRBD1	TRBV3-1/TRBV3-2	many	TRBJ1-1
CASSFKTAYGYTF	TGTGCCAGCAGTTTCAAGACAGCGTATGGCTACACCTTC	-	TRBV12-3/TRBV12-4	-	TRBJ1-2
CASSRGQGGTGELFF	TGCGCCAGCAGCCGCGGACAGGGAGGCACCGGGGAGCTGTTTTTT	TRBD1	TRBV4-3	-	TRBJ2-2
CASFTGQGVTEAFF	TGTGCCAGCTTTACCGGACAGGGAGTCACTGAAGCTTTCTTT	TRBD1	TRBV18	-	TRBJ1-1
CATSDYGQGTDTQYF	TGTGCCACCAGTGATTATGGACAGGGCACAGATACGCAGTATTTT	TRBD1	TRBV24-1	-	TRBJ2-3
CASSPWGQGAAGANVLTF	TGTGCCAGCAGCCCCTGGGGGCAGGGGGCGGCTGGGGCCAACGTCCTGACTTTC	TRBD1	TRBV14	-	TRBJ2-6
CASSFGRDYGYTF	TGTGCCAGCAGCTTCGGTCGGGACTATGGCTACACCTTC	-	TRBV7-2	-	TRBJ1-2
CASSTETGGSYGYTF	TGCGCCAGCAGCACAGAGACAGGGGGAAGCTATGGCTACACCTTC	TRBD1	TRBV10-2	once	TRBJ1-2
CASSLTGGTDSPLHF	TGTGCCAGCAGCCTGACAGGGGGGACGGATTCACCCCTCCACTTT	TRBD1	TRBV4-2	-	TRBJ1-6
CASRYRTGNTIYF	TGTGCCAGCAGATACAGGACTGGAAACACCATATATTTT	-	TRBV5-8	-	TRBJ1-3
CASSLQSGGYYEQYF	TGTGCCAGCAGCCTCCAGTCGGGGGGCTATTACGAGCAGTACTTC	-	TRBV5-6	-	TRBJ2-7
CASSYSAGGYGYTF	TGTGCCAGCAGTTACTCGGCAGGAGGGTATGGCTACACCTTC	-	TRBV6-5	many	TRBJ1-2
CASSFSGLREAFF	TGTGCCAGTAGTTTCTCCGGACTGAGAGAAGCTTTCTTT	-	TRBV19	once	TRBJ1-1
CASSQDGVGTGNQETQYF	TGCGCCAGCAGCCAAGATGGAGTGGGGACAGGGAACCAAGAGACCCAGTACTTC	TRBD1	TRBV4-3	-	TRBJ2-5
CASSLEGWSYGYTF	TGTGCCAGCAGCTTGGAGGGGTGGAGCTATGGCTACACCTTC	-	TRBV5-4	-	TRBJ1-2